Sequencing of this TCR beta chain was carried out in a study of OX40 agonist ivuxolimab in advanced cancers. Study in general: Therapy given before enrollment (anti-PD-1, anti-PD-L1 or anti-CTLA-4) was allowed, and roughly 41% had some. Points from the study as a whole: Relative to CD4+ cells, CD8+ T cells on average had more expanded clones. Among expanded peripheral T cells, antigen specificity went undetermined.

Germline V CDR1 and CDR2: SEHNR, FQNEAQ (reference sequence). V was clipped by 6 bases and J by 2 bases, with 19 bases between them. CDR3 length: 16 residues. Profiled with immunoSEQ multiplex PCR; TCRdb holds only in-frame clones, not every one. This table holds roughly 60,000 clones, 85% to 90% found once. Comment on this clone: The antigen remains unidentified.

The material was CD4+ or CD8+ T cells sorted from blood, obtained in a trial of the OX40 agonist ivuxolimab. This chain connects TRBV7-9 to TRBJ1-2; D is unclear. The sequence derives from an adult with an advanced solid tumor such as melanoma, head and neck, liver or kidney cancer. CDR3 residues: CASRPLLTQTNYGYTF. CDR3 DNA: TGTGCCAGCAGACCCCTGCTTACCCAAACCAACTATGGCTACACCTTC.